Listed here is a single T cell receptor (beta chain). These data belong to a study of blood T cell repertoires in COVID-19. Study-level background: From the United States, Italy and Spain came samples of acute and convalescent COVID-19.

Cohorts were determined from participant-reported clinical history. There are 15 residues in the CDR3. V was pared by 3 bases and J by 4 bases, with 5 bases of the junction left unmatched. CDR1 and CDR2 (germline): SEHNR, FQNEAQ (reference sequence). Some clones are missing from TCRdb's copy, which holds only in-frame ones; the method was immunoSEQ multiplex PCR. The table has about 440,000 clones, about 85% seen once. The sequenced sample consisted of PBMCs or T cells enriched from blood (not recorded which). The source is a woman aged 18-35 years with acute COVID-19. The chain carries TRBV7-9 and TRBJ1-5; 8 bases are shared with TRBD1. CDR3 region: CASSLGTGWNQPQHF. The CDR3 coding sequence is TGTGCCAGCAGCTTGGGGACAGGTTGGAATCAGCCCCAGCATTTT.